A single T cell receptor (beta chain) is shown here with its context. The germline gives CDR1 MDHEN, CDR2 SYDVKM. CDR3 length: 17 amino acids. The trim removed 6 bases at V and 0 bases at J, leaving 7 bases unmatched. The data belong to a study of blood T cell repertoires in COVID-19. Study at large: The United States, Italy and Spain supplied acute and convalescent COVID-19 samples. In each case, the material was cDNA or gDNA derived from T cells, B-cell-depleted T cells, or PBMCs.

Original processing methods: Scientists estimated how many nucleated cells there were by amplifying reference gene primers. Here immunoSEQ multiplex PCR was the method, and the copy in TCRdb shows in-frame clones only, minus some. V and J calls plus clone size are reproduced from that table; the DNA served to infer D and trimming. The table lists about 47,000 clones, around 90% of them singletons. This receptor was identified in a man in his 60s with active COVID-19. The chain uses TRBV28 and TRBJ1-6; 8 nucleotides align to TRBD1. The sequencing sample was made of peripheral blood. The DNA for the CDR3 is TGTGCCAGCAGCACGGGACAGGCCAGCTCCTATAATTCACCCCTCCACTTT. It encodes CASSTGQASSYNSPLHF.